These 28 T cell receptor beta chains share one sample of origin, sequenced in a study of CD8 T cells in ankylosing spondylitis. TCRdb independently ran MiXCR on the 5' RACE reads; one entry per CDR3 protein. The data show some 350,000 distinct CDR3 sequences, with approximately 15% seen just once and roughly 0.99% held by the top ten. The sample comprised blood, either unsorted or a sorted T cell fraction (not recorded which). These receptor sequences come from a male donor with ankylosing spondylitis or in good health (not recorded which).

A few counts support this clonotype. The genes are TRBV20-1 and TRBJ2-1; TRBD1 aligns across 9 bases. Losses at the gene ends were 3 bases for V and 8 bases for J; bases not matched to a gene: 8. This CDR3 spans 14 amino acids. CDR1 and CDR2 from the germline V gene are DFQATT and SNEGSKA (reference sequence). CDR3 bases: TGCAGTGCTAGGGCTTACACAGGGGGCGATGAGCAGTTCTTC. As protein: CSARAYTGGDEQFF.

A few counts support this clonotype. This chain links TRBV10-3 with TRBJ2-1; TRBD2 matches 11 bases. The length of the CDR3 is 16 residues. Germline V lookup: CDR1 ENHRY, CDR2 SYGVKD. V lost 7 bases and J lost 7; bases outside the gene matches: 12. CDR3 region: CAITKKGLAGGNEQFF. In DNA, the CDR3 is TGTGCCATCACCAAGAAAGGGCTAGCGGGAGGAAATGAGCAGTTCTTC.

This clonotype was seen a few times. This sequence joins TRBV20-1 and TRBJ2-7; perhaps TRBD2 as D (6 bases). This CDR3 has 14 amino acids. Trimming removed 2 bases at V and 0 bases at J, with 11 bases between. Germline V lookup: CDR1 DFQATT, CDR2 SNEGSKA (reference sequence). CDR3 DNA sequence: TGCAGTGCTAGACCCGGGAGCACCTCCTACGAGCAGTACTTC. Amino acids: CSARPGSTSYEQYF.

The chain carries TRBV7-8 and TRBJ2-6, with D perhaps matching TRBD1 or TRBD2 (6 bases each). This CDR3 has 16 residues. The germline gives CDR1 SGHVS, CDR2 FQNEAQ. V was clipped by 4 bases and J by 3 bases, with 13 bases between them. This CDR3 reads CASSSGGGFGANVLTF. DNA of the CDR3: TGTGCCAGCAGCTCCGGAGGGGGGTTTGGGGCCAACGTCCTGACTTTC.

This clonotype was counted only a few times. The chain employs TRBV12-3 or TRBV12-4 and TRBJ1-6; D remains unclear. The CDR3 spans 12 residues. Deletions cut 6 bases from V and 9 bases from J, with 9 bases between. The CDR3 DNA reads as TGTGCCAGCAGCCTACCCCCTTCACCCCTCCACTTT. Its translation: CASSLPPSPLHF.

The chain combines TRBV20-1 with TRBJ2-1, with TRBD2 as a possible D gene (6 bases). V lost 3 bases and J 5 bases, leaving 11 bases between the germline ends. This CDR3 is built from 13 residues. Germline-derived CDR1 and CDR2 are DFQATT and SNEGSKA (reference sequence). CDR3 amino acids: CSASGGSNNEQFF. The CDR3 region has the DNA TGCAGTGCTAGCGGGGGTTCCAACAATGAGCAGTTCTTC.

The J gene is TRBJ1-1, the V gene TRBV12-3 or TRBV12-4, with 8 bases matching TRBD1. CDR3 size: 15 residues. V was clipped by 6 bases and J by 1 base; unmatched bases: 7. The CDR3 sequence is CASRPWTGTNTEAFF. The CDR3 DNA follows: TGTGCCAGCAGGCCTTGGACAGGGACGAACACTGAAGCTTTCTTT.

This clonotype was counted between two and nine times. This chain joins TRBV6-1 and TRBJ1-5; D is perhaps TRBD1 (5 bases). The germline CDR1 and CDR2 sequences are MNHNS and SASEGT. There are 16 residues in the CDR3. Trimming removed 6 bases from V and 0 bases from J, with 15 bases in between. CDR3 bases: TGTGCCAGCAGCCAGGGATCGCCCTATAGCAATCAGCCCCAGCATTTT. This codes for CASSQGSPYSNQPQHF.

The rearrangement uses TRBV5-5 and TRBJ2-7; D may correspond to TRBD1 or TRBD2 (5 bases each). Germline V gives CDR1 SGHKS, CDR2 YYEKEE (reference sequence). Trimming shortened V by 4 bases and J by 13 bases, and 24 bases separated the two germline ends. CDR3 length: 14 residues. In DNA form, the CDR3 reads TGTGCCAGCAGCCCACCCGGAGTCGGGACGCCGAATTACTTC. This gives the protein CASSPPGVGTPNYF.

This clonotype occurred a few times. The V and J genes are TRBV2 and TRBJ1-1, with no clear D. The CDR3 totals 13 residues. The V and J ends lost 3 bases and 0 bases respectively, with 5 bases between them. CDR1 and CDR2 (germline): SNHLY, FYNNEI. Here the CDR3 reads CASSERMNTEAFF. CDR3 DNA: TGTGCCAGCAGTGAGCGGATGAACACTGAAGCTTTCTTT.

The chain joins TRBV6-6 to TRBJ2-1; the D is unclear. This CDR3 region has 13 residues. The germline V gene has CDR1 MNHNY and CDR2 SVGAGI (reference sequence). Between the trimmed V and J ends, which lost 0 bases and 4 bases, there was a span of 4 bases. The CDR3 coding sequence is TGTGCCAGCAGTTACTCCCATTACAATGAGCAGTTCTTC. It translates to CASSYSHYNEQFF.

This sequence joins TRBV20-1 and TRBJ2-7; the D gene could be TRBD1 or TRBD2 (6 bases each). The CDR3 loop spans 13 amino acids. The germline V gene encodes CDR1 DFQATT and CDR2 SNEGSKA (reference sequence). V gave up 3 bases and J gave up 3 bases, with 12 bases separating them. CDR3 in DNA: TGCAGTGCTAGTTGGAGGGGGAACTACGAGCAGTACTTC. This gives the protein CSASWRGNYEQYF.

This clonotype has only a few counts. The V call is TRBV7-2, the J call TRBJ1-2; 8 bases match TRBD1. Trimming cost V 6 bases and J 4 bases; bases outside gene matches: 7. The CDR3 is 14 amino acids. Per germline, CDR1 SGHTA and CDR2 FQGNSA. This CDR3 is CASRIPGGSYGYTF. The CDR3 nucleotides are TGTGCCAGCAGGATTCCAGGGGGCAGCTATGGCTACACCTTC.

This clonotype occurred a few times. The CDR3 reads CSAHQRGDTDTQYF. CDR3 in DNA: TGCAGTGCTCACCAGCGGGGCGACACAGATACGCAGTATTTT. The chain combines TRBV20-1 with TRBJ2-3, with TRBD2 identical over 7 bases. The J segment lost 2 bases and the V segment lost 5 bases, leaving 7 bases of the junction unmatched. Germline V gene sequence: CDR1 DFQATT, CDR2 SNEGSKA (reference sequence). The CDR3 runs to 14 residues.

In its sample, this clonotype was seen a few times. In nucleotides, the CDR3 is TGCGCCAGCAGCTTGGACCCAGCAGGGGCTAACTATGGCTACACCTTC. Protein: CASSLDPAGANYGYTF. The chain has TRBV5-1 and TRBJ1-2; D perhaps matches TRBD1 (6 bases). V was trimmed by 0 bases and J by 0 bases, leaving 12 bases between them. Per germline, CDR1 SGHRS and CDR2 YFSETQ. This CDR3 contains 16 residues.

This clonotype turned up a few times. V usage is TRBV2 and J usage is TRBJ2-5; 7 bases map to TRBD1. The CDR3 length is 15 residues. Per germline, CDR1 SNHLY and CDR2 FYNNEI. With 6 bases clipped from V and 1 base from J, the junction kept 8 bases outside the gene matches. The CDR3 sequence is CASRVPAGGQETQYF. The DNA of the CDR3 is TGTGCCAGCAGGGTCCCGGCAGGGGGCCAAGAGACCCAGTACTTC.

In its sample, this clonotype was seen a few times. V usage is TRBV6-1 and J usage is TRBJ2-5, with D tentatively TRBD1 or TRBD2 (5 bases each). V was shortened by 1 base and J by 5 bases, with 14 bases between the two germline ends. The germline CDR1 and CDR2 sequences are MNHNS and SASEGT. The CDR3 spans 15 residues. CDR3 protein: CASSEVKGWRETQYF. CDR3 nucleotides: TGTGCCAGCAGTGAAGTGAAGGGGTGGAGGGAGACCCAGTACTTC.

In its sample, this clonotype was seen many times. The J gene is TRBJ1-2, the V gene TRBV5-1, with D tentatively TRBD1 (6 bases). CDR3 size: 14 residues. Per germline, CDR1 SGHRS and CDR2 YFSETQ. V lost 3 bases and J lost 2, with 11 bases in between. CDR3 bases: TGCGCCAGCAGCTCAGGGGTCGGGAACTATGGCTACACCTTC. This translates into CASSSGVGNYGYTF.

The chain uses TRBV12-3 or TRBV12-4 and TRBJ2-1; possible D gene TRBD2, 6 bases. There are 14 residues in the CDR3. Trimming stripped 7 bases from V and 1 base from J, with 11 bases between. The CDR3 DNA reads TGTGCCAGCACCCTCGGGACTTCCTACAATGAGCAGTTCTTC. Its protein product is CASTLGTSYNEQFF.

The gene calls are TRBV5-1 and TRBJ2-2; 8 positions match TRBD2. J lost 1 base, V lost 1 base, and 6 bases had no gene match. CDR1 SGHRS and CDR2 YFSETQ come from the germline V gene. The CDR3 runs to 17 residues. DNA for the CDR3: TGCGCCAGCAGCTTGTCGGCGGGGGGCCAGAACACCGGGGAGCTGTTTTTT. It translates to CASSLSAGGQNTGELFF. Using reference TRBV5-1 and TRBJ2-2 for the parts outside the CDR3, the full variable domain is KAGVTQTPRYLIKTRGQQVTLSCSPISGHRSVSWYQQTPGQGLQFLFEYFSETQRNKGNFPGRFSGRQFSNSRSEMNVSTLELGDSALYLCASSLSAGGQNTGELFFGEGSRLTVL.

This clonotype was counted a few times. The CDR3 sequence: CASSYSRGARSPLHF. In DNA, the CDR3 is TGTGCCAGCAGTTACTCGCGGGGGGCGCGTTCACCCCTCCACTTT. This rearrangement joins TRBV6-2 or TRBV6-3 to TRBJ1-6; maybe TRBD1 (6 bases). Germline CDR1 reads MNHEY; CDR2 reads SVGEGT. The V end lost 0 bases, the J end lost 9 bases, and 12 bases lay between the germline ends. This CDR3 contains 15 residues.

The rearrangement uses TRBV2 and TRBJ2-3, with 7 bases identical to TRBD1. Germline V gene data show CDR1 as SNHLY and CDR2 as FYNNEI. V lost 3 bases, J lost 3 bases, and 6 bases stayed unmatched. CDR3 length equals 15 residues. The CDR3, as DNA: TGTGCCAGCAGTGAGGGGAACAGGGGAACAGATACGCAGTATTTT. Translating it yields CASSEGNRGTDTQYF. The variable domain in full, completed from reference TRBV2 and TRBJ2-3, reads EPEVTQTPSHQVTQMGQEVILRCVPISNHLYFYWYRQILGQKVEFLVSFYNNEISEKSEIFDDQFSVERPDGSNFTLKIRSTKLEDSAMYFCASSEGNRGTDTQYFGPGTRLTVL.

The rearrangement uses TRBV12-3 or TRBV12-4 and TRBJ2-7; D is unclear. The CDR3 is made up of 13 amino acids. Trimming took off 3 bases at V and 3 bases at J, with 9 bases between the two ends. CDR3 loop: CASSFAHRYEQYF. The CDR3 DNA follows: TGTGCCAGCAGTTTTGCGCATCGCTACGAGCAGTACTTC.

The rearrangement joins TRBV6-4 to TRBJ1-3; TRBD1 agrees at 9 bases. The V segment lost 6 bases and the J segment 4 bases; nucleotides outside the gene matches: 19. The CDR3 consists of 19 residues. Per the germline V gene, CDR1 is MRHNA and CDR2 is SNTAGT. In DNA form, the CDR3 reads TGTGCCAGCAGCGACCACAGGGGGCGCGGAGATCTTACGGGAAACACCATATATTTT. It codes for CASSDHRGRGDLTGNTIYF.

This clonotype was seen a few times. CDR3 region: CASSYHVGSYNEQFF. The CDR3, as DNA: TGTGCCAGCAGTTACCACGTAGGCTCCTACAATGAGCAGTTCTTC. The chain employs TRBV6-5 and TRBJ2-1; D remains unclear. CDR1 and CDR2 (germline): MNHEY, SVGAGI. Between the trimmed V and J ends, which lost 2 bases and 0 bases, there was a span of 8 bases. The CDR3 is 15 residues long.

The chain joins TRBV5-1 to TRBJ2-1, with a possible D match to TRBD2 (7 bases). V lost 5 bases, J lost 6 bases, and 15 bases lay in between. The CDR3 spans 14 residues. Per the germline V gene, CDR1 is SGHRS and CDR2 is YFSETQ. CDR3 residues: CASSSGGLGNEQFF. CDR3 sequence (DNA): TGCGCCAGCAGTTCGGGGGGCCTGGGCAATGAGCAGTTCTTC.

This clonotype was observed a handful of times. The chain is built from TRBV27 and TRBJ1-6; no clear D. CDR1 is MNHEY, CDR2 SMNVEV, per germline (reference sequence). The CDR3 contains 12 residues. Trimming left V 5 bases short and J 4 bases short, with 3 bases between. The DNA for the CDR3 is TGTGCCAGCAGTCAGTATAATTCACCCCTCCACTTT. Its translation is CASSQYNSPLHF.

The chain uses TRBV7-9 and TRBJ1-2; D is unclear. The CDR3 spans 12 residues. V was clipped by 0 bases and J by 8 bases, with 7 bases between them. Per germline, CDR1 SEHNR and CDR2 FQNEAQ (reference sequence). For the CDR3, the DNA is TGTGCCAGCAGCTTAGCGCGAGGCGGCTACACCTTC. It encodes CASSLARGGYTF.